This TCR beta chain was found in a study of cytomegalovirus exposure and HLA in healthy donors (dated by TCRdb to 2015 to 2018). Regarding the study in general: An earlier analysis of roughly 570 of the donors reported 276 Gb of sequence data and around 110 million unique TCR beta sequences obtained from about 170 million T cells. Roughly 300 gigabases of sequencing data and around 85 million unique TCR sequences made up an early release that covered some 640 HLA-typed donors. Among the roughly 380 genotyped donors, more than 70% belonged to the genetic ancestry cluster associated with self-reported Caucasian donors. The study aimed to test whether cataloging public T cell receptors could reveal signatures of past pathogen exposure. The T cell repertoires of about 700 subjects were profiled by immunosequencing and related to cytomegalovirus serostatus. A separate validation cohort of roughly 130 different subjects was used in addition to the approximately 640-subject first cohort. The study combined high-throughput TCR immunosequencing, statistical association of individual TCRs with disease status, and machine learning to predict cytomegalovirus infection status. A later analysis re-examined previously published TCR beta repertoires from 600 to 700 donors and added high-resolution HLA genotyping to investigate patterns of TCR occurrence. The later analysis used no new phenotypic data to find candidate immune exposures, relying instead on TCR beta sequences and their occurrence across donors. An earlier analysis of 587 of the donors applied high-throughput TCR beta sequencing to assess whether each TCR beta V gene segment acted as functional or pseudogenic. Donor age, sex, ethnicity and CMV serostatus were collected together with the repertoire data. A later genetic analysis used genome-wide SNP genotypes for 398 of the 666 donors, treating that subset as a discovery cohort. Every discovery cohort repertoire had been produced on one sequencing platform. HLA typing covered class I and class II loci at four-digit resolution. The number of typed donors differed by locus: about 629-640 for A, B, C, DRB1 and DQB1; approximately 530 for DQA1; around 580 for DPA1; and approximately 450 for DPB1. A handful of DR-DQ haplotypes were handled as single units for association and clustering because linkage in the cohort was strong. On average, around 240,000 unique TCR beta nucleotide sequences were sequenced per donor among about 400 genotyped donors of the cohort, with around 19% of those sequences being non-productive. Broad study findings and their caveats: Because HLA typing was missing for some donors at each locus, association tests included only the typed subset. A later genetic analysis associated a missense DCLRE1C variant with V-gene and J-gene trimming of TCR beta chains, and an independent cohort replicated the association. It was suggested by the authors that the approach could potentially be generalized to other disease states and immunological phenotypes. Across donors, most TCR sequences were observed very rarely, whereas some public TCRs were present in many individuals. Several of the top co-occurrence clusters appeared to be linked to parvovirus B19, influenza, CMV and Epstein-Barr virus, according to a later analysis. A later analysis found that HLA-associated TCR beta chains were more clonally expanded and had lower generation probabilities than equally common non-associated chains. The presence/absence analyses assumed that sequencing depth was roughly uniform across donors, and that assumption may not be true. A further reported finding was that TCR beta sequences accurately predicted the HLA-A and HLA-B alleles for most subjects in the first cohort. In an earlier analysis of some 540 of the donors, most TCR beta V segments appeared in productive rearrangements about 87% or about 30% of the time, broadly matching IMGT annotations. When HLA alleles, especially DR and DQ, strongly co-occurred, attributing TCR associations to individual alleles was difficult. A group of highly shared sequence variants was considered likely to be a technical artifact of the sequencing pipeline. Because the 87-base-pair reads could not distinguish some IMGT-functional V segments, including TRBV6-2 and TRBV6-3, those segments were excluded. In a later analysis, the rate of TCR association differed among HLA loci, with DRB1 alleles having the most associated TCRs and HLA-C alleles having the fewest. In a later analysis, most CMV-associated TCR beta chains were found to appear HLA-restricted, with HLA associations seemingly driven largely by CMV exposure. Correlated functional status among segregating V segments might be attributable to linkage disequilibrium, but an unknown experimental factor could not be ruled out. Only TCR beta chains were sequenced in this cohort, and the absence of alpha or paired-chain data limited detectable features. The classifier was reported to diagnose cytomegalovirus status with high specificity and sensitivity in both the original cohort and the validation cohort. Specific HLA alleles were associated with 15,000 to 20,000 TCR beta sequences at a false discovery rate of 0.05 in a later analysis. Compared with the roughly 670-donor mean, donors in an Asian-associated ancestry cluster had fewer N-insertions in productive TCRs, according to a later genetic analysis. Seventeen rarely observed V segments, including chromosome 9 orphons, were excluded from the earlier analysis of about 600 of the donors because counts were too low. Immune exposure information for the cohort was limited to CMV serostatus. The study gave a list of about 150 TCR beta chains associated with cytomegalovirus. Three of the identified cytomegalovirus-associated TCR beta chains were confirmed in vitro to be specific for cytomegalovirus antigens.

CDR1 and CDR2, per the germline V gene (reference sequence), are SGHKS and YYEKEE. CDR3 length: 16 amino acids, cysteine to phenylalanine. CDR3 DNA is the only sequence kept; it has 48 bases, read in frame from the first base. Trimming takes 0 bases off V and 3 bases off J; junction bases not matched to a gene: 7. Receptors were amplified or captured by the immunoSEQ multiplex PCR assay. For the multiplex PCR, a mixture combining 60 forward primers for TCR Vbeta segments and 13 reverse primers for TCR Jbeta segments was used. The CDR3 region of rearranged TCR beta genes was amplified from genomic DNA with a multiplex PCR assay. Amplified TCR beta libraries were sequenced as 87-base-pair reads on the Illumina HiSeq System. The paper's processing steps were these. A later analysis tallied around 80 million unique TCR beta chains across the 666 repertoires, and approximately 12 million of those chains were shared by two or more donors. To remove PCR and sequencing errors, raw reads were error-corrected and collapsed into unique sequences using a nearest-neighbor algorithm that merged closely related sequences. To assign V, D and J gene segments, CDR3 sequences were aligned to IMGT reference sequences. For a sequence to be retained, at least a six-nucleotide match to both a V gene segment and a J gene segment was required. Rearrangements were classified as productive when the CDR3 lacked stop codons and remained in frame with V and J, and all other rearrangements were classified as non-productive. CDR3 was defined by IMGT convention, running from the second conserved V-encoded cysteine to the conserved J-encoded phenylalanine. Sequences without an unambiguous match to a single V gene segment were excluded from the earlier analysis of over 500 of the donors. In an earlier analysis of about 590 of the donors, a V segment was called functional when productive rearrangements were above 56.7%, and segregating when the standard deviation between donors exceeded 5%. A statistical classification framework was built for diagnosing cytomegalovirus status from the catalog of TCR beta chain sequences. A later analysis assigned V and J genes by comparing TCR nucleotide sequences with IMGT/GENE-DB human TR gene sequences. In a later analysis, CDR3 sequences and most-parsimonious VDJ recombination scenarios were assigned using the TCRdist pipeline. A later analysis defined each TCR beta chain by its CDR3 amino acid sequence plus V-gene family, and excluded reads lacking a unique V-gene family. A later analysis removed over 500 highly shared, low-generation-probability nucleotide sequences to deal with suspected cross-contamination and a sequencing artifact. A later analysis calculated a clonal expansion index for each public chain from normalized within-repertoire ranks of inferred template counts. In a later analysis, generation probabilities were computed using a VDJ recombination model fitted to out-of-frame rearrangements, and the results were checked against IGoR. In a later analysis, hypergeometric tests were used to score TCR-TCR, TCR-HLA and TCR-CMV co-occurrence, with a repertoire-size bias correction applied to TCR pairs. A later analysis estimated false discovery rates by permuting HLA or CMV assignments 20 times. A later analysis grouped co-occurring TCRs with DBSCAN, adding TCRdist sequence similarity when clustering within HLA-allele-positive subsets. Co-occurrence clustering excluded repertoires with fewer than 30,000 or more than 120,000 public chains, plus five with anomalous nucleotide sharing. Drawn from immuneACCESS, this table holds only the in-frame rearrangements with V and J called that TCRdb kept. Clones are partly lost; checked studies trace under half to an unresolved V gene and leave the rest unexplained. V and J calls and clone size are as listed in that table; D and trimming were resolved from the DNA. This sample comprises about 240,000 clones, over 75% of them detected only once. About 0.5% of the sample comes from the top ten.

In total, approximately 610 healthy bone marrow donors made up the cohort. Cohort members were all nominally healthy when sampled, although unrecorded immune exposures were likely present. The donor was CMV seronegative and belonged to the group of roughly 330 seronegative cohort members. Every donor gave a peripheral blood sample, and the peripheral blood mononuclear cells from that sample were used for TCR beta sequencing. The Qiagen DNeasy Blood Extraction Kit was used to extract genomic DNA from the blood cell samples. Notes on this clone: What antigen it recognizes has not been identified. No base quality values were provided; no much bigger clone lies one nucleotide off.

Here the chain combines TRBV5-5 and TRBJ2-7; 9 middle bases align to TRBD2. This clonotype was sampled from a boy aged 10-17 years in good health and CMV-seronegative. Source material: PBMCs. CDR3 region: CASSLVKTSGYYEQYF. The sequenced DNA: TGTGCCAGCAGCTTGGTGAAGACTAGCGGCTACTACGAGCAGTACTTC.